This T cell receptor beta chain was found in a study of blood T cell repertoires in COVID-19. In the study overall: PBMCs, B-cell-depleted T cells, or T cells provided the cDNA or gDNA that made up the material.

This CDR3 has 14 residues. V dropped 5 bases and J dropped 3; count of bases not matched to a gene: 7. Germline V gene data show CDR1 as GTSNPN and CDR2 as SVGIG (reference sequence). Repertoires were generated with immunoSEQ multiplex PCR, while TCRdb's copy carries only in-frame clones and drops some. The sample shows about 210,000 clones, roughly four fifths of them seen only once. A few counts support this clone. This TCR was sampled from a woman aged 40 to 50 with acute or convalescent COVID-19. The rearrangement uses TRBV30 and TRBJ1-5, with TRBD1 identical over 7 bases. The sequenced material came from peripheral blood. The CDR3 coding sequence is TGTGCCTGGCAACCGGGACAGAACAATCAGCCCCAGCATTTT. Translated: CAWQPGQNNQPQHF.